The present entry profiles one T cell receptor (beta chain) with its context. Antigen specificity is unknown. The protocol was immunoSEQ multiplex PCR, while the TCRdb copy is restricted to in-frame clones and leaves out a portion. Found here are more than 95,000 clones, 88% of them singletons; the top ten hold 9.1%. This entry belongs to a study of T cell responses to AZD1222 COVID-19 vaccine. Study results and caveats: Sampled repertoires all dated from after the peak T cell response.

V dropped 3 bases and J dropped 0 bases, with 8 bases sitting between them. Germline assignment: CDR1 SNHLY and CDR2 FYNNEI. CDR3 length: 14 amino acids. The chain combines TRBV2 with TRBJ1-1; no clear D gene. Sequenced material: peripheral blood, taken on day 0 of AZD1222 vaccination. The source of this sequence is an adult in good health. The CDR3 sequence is CASSDGFMNTEAFF. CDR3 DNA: TGTGCCAGCAGTGATGGCTTCATGAACACTGAAGCTTTCTTT. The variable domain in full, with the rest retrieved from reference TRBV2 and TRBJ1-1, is EPEVTQTPSHQVTQMGQEVILRCVPISNHLYFYWYRQILGQKVEFLVSFYNNEISEKSEIFDDQFSVERPDGSNFTLKIRSTKLEDSAMYFCASSDGFMNTEAFFGQGTRLTVV.